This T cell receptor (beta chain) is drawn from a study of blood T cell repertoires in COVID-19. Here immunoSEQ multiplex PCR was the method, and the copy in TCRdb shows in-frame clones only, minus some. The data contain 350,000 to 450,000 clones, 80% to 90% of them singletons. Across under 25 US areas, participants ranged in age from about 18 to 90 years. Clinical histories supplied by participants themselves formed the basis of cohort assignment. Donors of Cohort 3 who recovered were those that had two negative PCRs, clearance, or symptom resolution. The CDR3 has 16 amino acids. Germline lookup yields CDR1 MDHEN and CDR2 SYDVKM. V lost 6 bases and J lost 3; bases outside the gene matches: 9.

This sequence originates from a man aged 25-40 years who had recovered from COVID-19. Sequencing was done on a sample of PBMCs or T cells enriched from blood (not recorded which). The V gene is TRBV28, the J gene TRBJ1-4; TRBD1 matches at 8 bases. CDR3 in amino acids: CASRTKTGASNEKLFF. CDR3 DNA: TGTGCCAGCAGGACTAAGACAGGGGCCTCTAATGAAAAACTGTTTTTT.